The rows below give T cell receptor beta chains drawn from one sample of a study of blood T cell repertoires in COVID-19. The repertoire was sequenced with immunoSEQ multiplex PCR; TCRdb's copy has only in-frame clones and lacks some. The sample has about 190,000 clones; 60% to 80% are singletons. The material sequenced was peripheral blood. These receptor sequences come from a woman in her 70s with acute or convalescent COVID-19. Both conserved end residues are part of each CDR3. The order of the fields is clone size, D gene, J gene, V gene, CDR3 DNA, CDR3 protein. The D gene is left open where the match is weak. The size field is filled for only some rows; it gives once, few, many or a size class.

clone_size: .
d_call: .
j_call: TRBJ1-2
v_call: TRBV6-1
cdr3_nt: TGTGCCAGCAGTGAAATAGGCAGGGGCCCGGATGGCTACACCTTC
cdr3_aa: CASSEIGRGPDGYTF

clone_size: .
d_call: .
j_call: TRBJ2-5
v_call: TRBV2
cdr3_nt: TGTGCCAGCAACGTCAACAGGCTATTGCAAGAGACCCAGTACTTC
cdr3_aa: CASNVNRLLQETQYF

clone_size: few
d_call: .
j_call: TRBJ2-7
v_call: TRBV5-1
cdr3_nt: TGCGCCAGCAGCTTGGGCAACGGGCAGTACTTC
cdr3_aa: CASSLGNGQYF

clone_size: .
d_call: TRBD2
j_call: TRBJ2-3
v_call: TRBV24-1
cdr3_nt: TGTGCCACCAGTGAATTGACTAGCGGAACAGATACGCAGTATTTT
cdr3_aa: CATSELTSGTDTQYF

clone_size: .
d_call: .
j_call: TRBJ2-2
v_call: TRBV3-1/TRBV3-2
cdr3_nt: TGTGCCAGCAGCCGCAAACCCCCTCGCGTCTACACCGGGGAGCTGTTTTTT
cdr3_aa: CASSRKPPRVYTGELFF

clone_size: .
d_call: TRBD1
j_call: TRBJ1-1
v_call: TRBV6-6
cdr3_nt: TGTGCCAGCAGTCATTCGCCGGGACAGCTGGACACTGAAGCTTTCTTT
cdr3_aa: CASSHSPGQLDTEAFF

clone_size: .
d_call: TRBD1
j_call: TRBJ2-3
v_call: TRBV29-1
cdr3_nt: TGCAGCGTCCCGGGACAGGGGGGAGATACGCAGTATTTT
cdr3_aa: CSVPGQGGDTQYF

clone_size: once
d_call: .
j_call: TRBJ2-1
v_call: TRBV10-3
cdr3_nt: TGTGCCACTTCAATGAGCTCCTACAATGAGCAGTTCTTC
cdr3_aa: CATSMSSYNEQFF

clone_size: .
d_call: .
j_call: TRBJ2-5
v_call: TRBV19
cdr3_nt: TGTGCCAGTAGCCCAGGAGAGACCCAGTACTTC
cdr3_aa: CASSPGETQYF

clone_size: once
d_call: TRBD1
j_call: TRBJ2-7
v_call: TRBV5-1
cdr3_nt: TGCGCCAGCAGTGTCTCAACAGGGGGCTCCTACGAGCAGTACTTC
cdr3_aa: CASSVSTGGSYEQYF

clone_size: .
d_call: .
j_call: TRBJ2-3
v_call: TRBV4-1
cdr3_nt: TGCGCCAGCAGCACGCCCGGGAGTAAACCAACAGATACGCAGTATTTT
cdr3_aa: CASSTPGSKPTDTQYF

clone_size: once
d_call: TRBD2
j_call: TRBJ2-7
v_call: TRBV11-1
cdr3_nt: TGTGCCAGCAGCCCCAGACTAGCGGGAGGAACCTACGAGCAGTACTTC
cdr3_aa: CASSPRLAGGTYEQYF

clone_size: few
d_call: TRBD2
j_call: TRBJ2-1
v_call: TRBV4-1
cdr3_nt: TGCGCCAGCAGGAAAGCGGGAGGGCCTGAGAATGAGCAGTTCTTC
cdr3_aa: CASRKAGGPENEQFF

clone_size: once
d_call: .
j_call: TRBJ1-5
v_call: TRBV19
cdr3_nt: TGTGCCAGTAGTCCCCGAGATCAGCCCCAGCATTTT
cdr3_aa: CASSPRDQPQHF

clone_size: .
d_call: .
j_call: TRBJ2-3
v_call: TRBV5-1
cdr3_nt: TGCGCCAGCAGCTTGGAAGGACAGTCTAGCACAGATACGCAGTATTTT
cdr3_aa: CASSLEGQSSTDTQYF

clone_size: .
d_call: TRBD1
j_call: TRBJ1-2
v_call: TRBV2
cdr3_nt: TGTGCCAGCAGCGTTTGGAGGGCCCGACAGGGGAATGGCTACACCTTC
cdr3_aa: CASSVWRARQGNGYTF

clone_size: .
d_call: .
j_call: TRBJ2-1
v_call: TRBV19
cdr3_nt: TGTGCCAGTAGTTTTGGCCATGAGCAGTTCTTC
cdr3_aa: CASSFGHEQFF

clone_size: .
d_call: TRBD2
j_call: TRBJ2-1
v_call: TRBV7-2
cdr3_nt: TGTGCCAGCAGCCAAATGAGGTCGGGAGGACTCCCCAATGAGCAGTTCTTC
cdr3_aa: CASSQMRSGGLPNEQFF

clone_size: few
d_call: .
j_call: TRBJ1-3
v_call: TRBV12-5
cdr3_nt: TGTGCTAGTGGTTTGACAGGAAACACCATATATTTT
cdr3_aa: CASGLTGNTIYF

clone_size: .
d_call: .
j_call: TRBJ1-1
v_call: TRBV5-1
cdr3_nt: TGCGCCAGCAGAACAGGGTCGGACACTGAAGCTTTCTTT
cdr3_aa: CASRTGSDTEAFF

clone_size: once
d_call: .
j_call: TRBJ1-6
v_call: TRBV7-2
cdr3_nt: TGTGCCAGCAGCCTAGGGGGGCGGATGGGTTCACCCCTCCACTTT
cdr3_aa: CASSLGGRMGSPLHF

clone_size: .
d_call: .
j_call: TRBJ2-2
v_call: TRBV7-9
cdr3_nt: TGTGCCAGCAGCACCCAGGGAACCGGGGAGCTGTTTTTT
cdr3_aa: CASSTQGTGELFF

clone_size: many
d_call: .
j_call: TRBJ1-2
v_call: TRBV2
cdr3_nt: TGTGCCAGCAGTGAAGCGACGGGTAACTATGGCTACACCTTC
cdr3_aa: CASSEATGNYGYTF

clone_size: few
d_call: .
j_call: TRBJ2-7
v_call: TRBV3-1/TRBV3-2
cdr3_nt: TGTGCCAGCAGCCCCTCGACAGGATTTCAGGACGAGCAGTACTTC
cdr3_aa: CASSPSTGFQDEQYF

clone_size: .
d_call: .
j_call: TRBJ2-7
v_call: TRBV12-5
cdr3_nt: TGTGCTAGTGGTTTGACACCACAGAGGGTTCACGAGCAGTACTTC
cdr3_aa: CASGLTPQRVHEQYF

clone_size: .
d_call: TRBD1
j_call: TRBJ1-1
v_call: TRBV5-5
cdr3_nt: TGTGCCAGCACCGGGACAGGAAAATTTATCGGTGAAGCTTTCTTT
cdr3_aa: CASTGTGKFIGEAFF

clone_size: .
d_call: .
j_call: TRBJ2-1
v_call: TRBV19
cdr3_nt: TGTGCCAGTAGTATTGGTGGCCACAACGGACAGGAGGGTTTAGACAATGAGCAGTTCTTC
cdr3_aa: CASSIGGHNGQEGLDNEQFF

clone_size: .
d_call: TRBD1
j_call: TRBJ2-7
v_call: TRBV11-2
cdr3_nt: TGTGCCAGCAGCAAAGGGGGCAGGGGGCGCGCGGGCCCCTACGAGCAGTACTTC
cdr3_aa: CASSKGGRGRAGPYEQYF

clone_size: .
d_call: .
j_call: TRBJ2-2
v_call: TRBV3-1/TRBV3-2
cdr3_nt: TGTGCCAGCAGTCGGTCCGGGGAGCTGTTTTTT
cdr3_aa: CASSRSGELFF

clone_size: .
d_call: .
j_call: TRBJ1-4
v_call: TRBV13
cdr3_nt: TGTGCCAGCAGCCCCAATAGGGGAGGAGGTGAAAAACTGTTTTTT
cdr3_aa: CASSPNRGGGEKLFF

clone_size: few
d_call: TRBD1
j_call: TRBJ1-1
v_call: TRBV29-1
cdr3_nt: TGCAGCGTTCGACAGGGGGCTATGAACACTGAAGCTTTCTTT
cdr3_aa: CSVRQGAMNTEAFF

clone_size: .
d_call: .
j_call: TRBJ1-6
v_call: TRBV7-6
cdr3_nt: TGTGCCAGCAGCTTAGGGTTCGGGGGTAATTCACCCCTCCACTTT
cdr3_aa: CASSLGFGGNSPLHF

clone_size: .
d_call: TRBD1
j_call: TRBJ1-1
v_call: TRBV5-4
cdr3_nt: TGTGCCAGCAGCTTGCAACAGGGGAGGACTGAAGCTTTCTTT
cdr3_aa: CASSLQQGRTEAFF

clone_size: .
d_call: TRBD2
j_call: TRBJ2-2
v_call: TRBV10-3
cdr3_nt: TGTGCCGTAACCGGGACTAGGGGGACCGGGGAGCTGTTTTTT
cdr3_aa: CAVTGTRGTGELFF

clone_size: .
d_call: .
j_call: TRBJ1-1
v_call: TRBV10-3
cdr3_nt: TGTGCCATCAGTGAGTCGCCCTTTCCGGGGGAACCGAACACTGAAGCTTTCTTT
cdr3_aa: CAISESPFPGEPNTEAFF

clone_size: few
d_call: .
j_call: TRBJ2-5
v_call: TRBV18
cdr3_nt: TGTGCCAGCTCACCACCCGGTTTCAGGTTGCAAGAGACCCAGTACTTC
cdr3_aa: CASSPPGFRLQETQYF

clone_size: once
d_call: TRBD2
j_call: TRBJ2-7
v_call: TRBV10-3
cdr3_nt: TGTGCCATCAGTGGGGGGACTAGCGGGATCTACGAGCAGTACTTC
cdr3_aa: CAISGGTSGIYEQYF

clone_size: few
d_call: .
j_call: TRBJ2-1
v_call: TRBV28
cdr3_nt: TGTGCCAGCATAGTACGTTTCGGTGCCGATGAGCAGTTCTTC
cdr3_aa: CASIVRFGADEQFF

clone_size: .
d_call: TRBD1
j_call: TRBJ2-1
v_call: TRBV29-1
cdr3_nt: TGCAGCGTAACCAGGGGGAGTAGCAATGAGCAGTTCTTC
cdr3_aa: CSVTRGSSNEQFF

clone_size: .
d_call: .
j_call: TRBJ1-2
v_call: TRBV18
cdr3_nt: TGTGCCAGCTCACCACGGAGCAGGACATCTAACTATGGCTACACCTTC
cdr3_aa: CASSPRSRTSNYGYTF

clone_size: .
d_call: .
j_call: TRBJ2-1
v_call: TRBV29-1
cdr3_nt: TGCAGCGTTGTCCTTATGAGTTGGTCAACTAGTGAGCAGTTCTTC
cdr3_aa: CSVVLMSWSTSEQFF

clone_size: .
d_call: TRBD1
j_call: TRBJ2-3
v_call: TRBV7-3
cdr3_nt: TGTGCCAGCAGCCCACAGGGGAGCACAGATACGCAGTATTTT
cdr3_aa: CASSPQGSTDTQYF